This T cell receptor beta chain was observed in a study of shared clonotypes between healthy human individuals. This CDR3 is built from 17 residues. Per the germline V gene, CDR1 is SGHAT and CDR2 is FQNNGV. The germline V and J ends were trimmed by 2 bases and 4 bases, with 20 bases remaining between them. About this clone: Its specificity is unknown.

Study conclusions and caveats: Clonotypes not shared had lower generation probabilities than those common to all four donors. The sampled material consisted only of blood, and tissue repertoires are likely to differ.

The protocol was immunoSEQ multiplex PCR, while the TCRdb copy is restricted to in-frame clones and leaves out a portion. The sample lists more than 2,000,000 clones, roughly nine tenths seen once, with 0.11% to 0.15% in the top ten. This sequence originates from a man between 18 and 29 years old in good health. The sequencing input was naive CD4+ T cells sorted from blood. Subset: CD45RA+ positively selected. The chain links TRBV11-2 to TRBJ2-5; D might be TRBD1 (5 bases). In DNA form, the CDR3 reads TGTGCCAGCAGCTTATTCTTAGGGGTCCAGGGAAGAGAGACCCAGTACTTC. As protein: CASSLFLGVQGRETQYF. The entire variable domain, with the rest obtained from reference TRBV11-2 and TRBJ2-5, is as follows: EAGVAQSPRYKIIEKRQSVAFWCNPISGHATLYWYQQILGQGPKLLIQFQNNGVVDDSQLPKDRFSAERLKGVDSTLKIQPAKLEDSAVYLCASSLFLGVQGRETQYFGPGTRLLVL.